This entry features one T cell receptor (beta chain) sequence. The method was immunoSEQ multiplex PCR; TCRdb's version includes in-frame clones alone and lacks a portion of them. The sample comprises about 240,000 clones, around four fifths of which are singletons, and 1.5% to 2% rests with the top ten. The ends were cut back, 6 bases at V and 3 bases at J, with 21 bases in the middle. The germline gives CDR1 SEHNR, CDR2 FQNEAQ (reference sequence). The CDR3 runs to 17 residues. The entry originates in a study of blood T cell repertoires in COVID-19. As for the study in general: Collection of acute and convalescent COVID-19 samples took place in the United States, Italy and Spain. T cells, B-cell-depleted T cells, or PBMCs supplied cDNA or gDNA.

This receptor was taken from a man younger than 40 who had recovered from COVID-19. This sequence joins TRBV7-9 and TRBJ2-1, with TRBD1 as a possible D gene (6 bases). Material: peripheral blood. CDR3 residues: CASSPPPTGRGYNEQFF. In DNA, the CDR3 is TGTGCCAGCAGTCCCCCCCCGACAGGTCGAGGCTACAATGAGCAGTTCTTC.